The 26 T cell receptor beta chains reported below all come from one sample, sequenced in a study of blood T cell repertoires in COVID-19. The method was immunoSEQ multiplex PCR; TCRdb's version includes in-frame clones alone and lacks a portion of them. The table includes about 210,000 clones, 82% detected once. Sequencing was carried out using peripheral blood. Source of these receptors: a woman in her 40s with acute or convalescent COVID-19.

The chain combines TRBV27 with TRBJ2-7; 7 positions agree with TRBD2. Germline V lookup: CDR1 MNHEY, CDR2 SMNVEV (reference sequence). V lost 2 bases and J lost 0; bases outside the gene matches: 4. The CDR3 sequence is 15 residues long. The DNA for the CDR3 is TGTGCCAGCAGTTTACGGCGGGGGTCCTCCTACGAGCAGTACTTC. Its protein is CASSLRRGSSYEQYF.

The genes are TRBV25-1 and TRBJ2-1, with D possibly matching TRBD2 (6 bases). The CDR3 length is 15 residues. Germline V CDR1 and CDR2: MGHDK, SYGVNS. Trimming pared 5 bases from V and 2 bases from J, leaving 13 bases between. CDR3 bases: TGTGCCAGCAGTCCCCCGGAGGGGCCCTACAATGAGCAGTTCTTC. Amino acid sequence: CASSPPEGPYNEQFF.

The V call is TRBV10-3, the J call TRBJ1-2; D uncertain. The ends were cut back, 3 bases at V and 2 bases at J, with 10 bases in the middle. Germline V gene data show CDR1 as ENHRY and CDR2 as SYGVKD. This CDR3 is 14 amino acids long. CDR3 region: CAISENLENYGYTF. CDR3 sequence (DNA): TGTGCCATCAGTGAAAACTTAGAGAACTATGGCTACACCTTC.

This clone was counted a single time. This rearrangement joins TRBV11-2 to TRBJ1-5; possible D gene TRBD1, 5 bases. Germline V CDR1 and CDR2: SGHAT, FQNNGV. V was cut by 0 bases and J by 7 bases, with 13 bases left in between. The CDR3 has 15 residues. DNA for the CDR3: TGTGCCAGCAGCTTAGATGCAGGGTCAGGACAGCCCCAGCATTTT. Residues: CASSLDAGSGQPQHF.

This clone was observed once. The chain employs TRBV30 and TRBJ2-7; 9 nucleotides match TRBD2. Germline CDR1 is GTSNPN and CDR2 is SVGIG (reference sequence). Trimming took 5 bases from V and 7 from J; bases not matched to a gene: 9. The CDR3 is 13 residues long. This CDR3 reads CAWSRGRAREQYF. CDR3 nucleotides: TGTGCCTGGTCCCGCGGGAGGGCGCGGGAGCAGTACTTC.

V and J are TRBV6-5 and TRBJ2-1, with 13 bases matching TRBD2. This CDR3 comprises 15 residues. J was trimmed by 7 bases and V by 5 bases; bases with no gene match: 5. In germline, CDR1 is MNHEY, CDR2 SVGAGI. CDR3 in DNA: TGTGCCAGCAGTCGGGGACTAGCGGGGAGAAATGAGCAGTTCTTC. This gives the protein CASSRGLAGRNEQFF.

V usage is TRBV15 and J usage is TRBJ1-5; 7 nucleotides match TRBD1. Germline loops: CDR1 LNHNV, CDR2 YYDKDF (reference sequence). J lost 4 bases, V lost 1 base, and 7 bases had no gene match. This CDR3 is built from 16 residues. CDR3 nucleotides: TGTGCCACCAGCAGAGCCGCGACAGGGAGGAATCAGCCCCAGCATTTT. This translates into CATSRAATGRNQPQHF.

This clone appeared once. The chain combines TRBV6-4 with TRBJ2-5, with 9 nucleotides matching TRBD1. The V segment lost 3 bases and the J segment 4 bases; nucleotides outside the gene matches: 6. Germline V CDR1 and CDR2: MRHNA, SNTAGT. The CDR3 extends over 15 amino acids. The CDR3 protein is CASSEGQGPGETQYF. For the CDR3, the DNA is TGTGCCAGCAGTGAAGGACAGGGGCCTGGAGAGACCCAGTACTTC.

CDR3 protein: CASSLGGRWSAFF. The CDR3 coding sequence is TGTGCCAGCAGCCTTGGGGGCCGGTGGAGCGCTTTCTTT. The chain couples TRBV3-1 (or the pseudogene TRBV3-2) to TRBJ1-1; tentatively, D is TRBD1 (6 bases). The V end was cut by 4 bases, the J end by 11 bases, with 17 bases between. Germline V gives CDR1 LGHDT, CDR2 YNNKEL (reference sequence). The CDR3 sequence is 13 residues long.

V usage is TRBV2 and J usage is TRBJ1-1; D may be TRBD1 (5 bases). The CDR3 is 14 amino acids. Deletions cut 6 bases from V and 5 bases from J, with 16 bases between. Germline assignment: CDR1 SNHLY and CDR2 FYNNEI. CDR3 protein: CASRDFYGGTEAFF. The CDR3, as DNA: TGTGCCAGCAGGGACTTTTACGGGGGGACTGAAGCTTTCTTT.

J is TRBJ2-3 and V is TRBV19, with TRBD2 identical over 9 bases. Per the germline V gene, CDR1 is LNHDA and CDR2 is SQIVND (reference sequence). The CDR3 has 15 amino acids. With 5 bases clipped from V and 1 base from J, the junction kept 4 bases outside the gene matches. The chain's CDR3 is CASSFERGGTDTQYF. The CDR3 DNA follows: TGTGCCAGTAGTTTCGAGCGGGGGGGCACAGATACGCAGTATTTT.

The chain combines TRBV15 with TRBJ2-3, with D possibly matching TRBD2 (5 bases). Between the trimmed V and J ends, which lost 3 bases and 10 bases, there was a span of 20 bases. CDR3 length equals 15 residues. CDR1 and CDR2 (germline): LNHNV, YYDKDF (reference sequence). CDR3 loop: CATSSDPAGVGAQYF. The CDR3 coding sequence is TGTGCCACCAGCAGCGACCCAGCCGGGGTCGGGGCGCAGTATTTT.

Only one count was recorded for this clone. This CDR3 reads CASSPSFGAGVPDTQYF. CDR3 nucleotides: TGTGCCAGCAGCCCATCTTTCGGAGCGGGGGTGCCAGATACGCAGTATTTT. The rearrangement joins TRBV3-1 (or the pseudogene TRBV3-2) to TRBJ2-3, with 8 positions matching TRBD2. The CDR3 loop spans 17 amino acids. V was pared by 4 bases and J by 4 bases, with 13 bases of the junction left unmatched. Germline V gene lookup returns CDR1 LGHDT and CDR2 YNNKEL (reference sequence).

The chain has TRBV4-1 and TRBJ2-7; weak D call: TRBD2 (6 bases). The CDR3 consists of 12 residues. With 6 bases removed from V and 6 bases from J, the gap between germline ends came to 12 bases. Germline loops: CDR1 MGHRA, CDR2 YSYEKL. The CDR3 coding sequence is TGCGCCAGCAGACCTCCGGAGGGCGAGCAGTACTTC. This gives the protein CASRPPEGEQYF.

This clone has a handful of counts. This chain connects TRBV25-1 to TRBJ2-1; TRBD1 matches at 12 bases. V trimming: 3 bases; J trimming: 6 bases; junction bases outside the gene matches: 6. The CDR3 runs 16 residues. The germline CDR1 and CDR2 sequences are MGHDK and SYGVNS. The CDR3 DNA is TGTGCCAGCAGTGACGGGGACAGGGGGCAGCCCAATGAGCAGTTCTTC. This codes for CASSDGDRGQPNEQFF.

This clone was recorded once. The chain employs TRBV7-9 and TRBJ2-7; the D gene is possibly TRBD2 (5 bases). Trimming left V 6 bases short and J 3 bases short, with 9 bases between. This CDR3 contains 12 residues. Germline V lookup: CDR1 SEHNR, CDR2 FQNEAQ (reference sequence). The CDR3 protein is CASSRGVYEQYF. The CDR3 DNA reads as TGTGCCAGCAGTCGGGGTGTCTACGAGCAGTACTTC.

This chain's CDR3 is CASSQEDRGRRQPQHF. CDR3 DNA: TGTGCCAGCAGCCAAGAGGACAGGGGGCGGCGGCAGCCCCAGCATTTT. The J gene is TRBJ1-5, the V gene TRBV3-1 (or the pseudogene TRBV3-2); 11 bases match TRBD1. CDR3 length: 16 amino acids. CDR1 LGHDT and CDR2 YNNKEL come from the germline V gene (reference sequence). Unmatched junction bases numbered 5, after V lost 0 bases and J lost 7 bases.

The CDR3 protein is CASSLSGLTYNEQFF. The CDR3 coding sequence is TGTGCCAGCAGCTTATCAGGGTTAACCTACAATGAGCAGTTCTTC. The chain uses TRBV7-6 and TRBJ2-1, with a possible D match to TRBD1 (5 bases). With 2 bases removed from V and 2 bases from J, the gap between germline ends came to 10 bases. CDR1 SGHVS and CDR2 FNYEAQ come from the germline V gene. The CDR3 loop spans 15 amino acids.

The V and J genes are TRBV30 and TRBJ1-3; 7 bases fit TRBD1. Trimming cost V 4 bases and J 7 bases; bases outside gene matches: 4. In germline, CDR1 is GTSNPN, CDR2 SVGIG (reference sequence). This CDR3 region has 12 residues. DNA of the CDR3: TGTGCCTGGAACCAGGGGGGTAACACCATATATTTT. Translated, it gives CAWNQGGNTIYF.

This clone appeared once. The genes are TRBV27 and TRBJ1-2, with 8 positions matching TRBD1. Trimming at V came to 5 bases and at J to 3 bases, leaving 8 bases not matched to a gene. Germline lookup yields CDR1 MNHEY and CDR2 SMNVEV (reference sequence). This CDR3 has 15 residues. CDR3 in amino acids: CASSLYRGRDYGYTF. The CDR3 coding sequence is TGTGCCAGCAGTCTGTACAGGGGGAGGGACTATGGCTACACCTTC.

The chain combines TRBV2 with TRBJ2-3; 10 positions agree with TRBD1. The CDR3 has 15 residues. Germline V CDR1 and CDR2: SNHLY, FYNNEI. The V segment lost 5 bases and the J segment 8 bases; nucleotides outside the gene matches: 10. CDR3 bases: TGTGCCAGCAGTCAACTGACAGGGGGCGGGGGTACGCAGTATTTT. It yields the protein CASSQLTGGGGTQYF.

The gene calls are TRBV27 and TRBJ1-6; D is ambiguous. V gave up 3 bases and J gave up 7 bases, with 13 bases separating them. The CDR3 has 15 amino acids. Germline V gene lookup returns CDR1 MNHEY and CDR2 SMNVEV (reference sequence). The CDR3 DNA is TGTGCCAGCAGTTTTAACCAGGCCCTGAATTCACCCCTCCACTTT. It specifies CASSFNQALNSPLHF.

The CDR3 DNA is TGCGCCAGCAGCGCCAGGGCGAACACTGAAGCTTTCTTT. This translates into CASSARANTEAFF. The chain links TRBV5-1 to TRBJ1-1, with D perhaps TRBD1 (5 bases). Trimming took off 4 bases at V and 1 base at J, with 8 bases between the two ends. The CDR3 runs to 13 residues. Germline V gene lookup returns CDR1 SGHRS and CDR2 YFSETQ.

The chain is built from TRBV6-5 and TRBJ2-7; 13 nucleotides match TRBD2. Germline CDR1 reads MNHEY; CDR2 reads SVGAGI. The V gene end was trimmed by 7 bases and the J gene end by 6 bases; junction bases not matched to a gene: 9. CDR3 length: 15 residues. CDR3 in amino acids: CASTPGTSGIGEQYF. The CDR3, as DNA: TGTGCCAGCACCCCTGGGACTAGCGGGATCGGCGAGCAGTACTTC.

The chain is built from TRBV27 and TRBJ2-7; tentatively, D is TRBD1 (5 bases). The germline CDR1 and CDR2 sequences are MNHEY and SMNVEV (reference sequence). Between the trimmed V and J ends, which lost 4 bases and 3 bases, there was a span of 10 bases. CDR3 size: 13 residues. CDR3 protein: CASSYGADYEQYF. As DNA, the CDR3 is TGTGCCAGCAGTTATGGGGCCGACTACGAGCAGTACTTC.

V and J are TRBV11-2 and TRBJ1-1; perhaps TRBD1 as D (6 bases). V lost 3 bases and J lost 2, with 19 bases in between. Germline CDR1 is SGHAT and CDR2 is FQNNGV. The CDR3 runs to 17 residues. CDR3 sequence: CASSFSGADHGNTEAFF. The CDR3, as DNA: TGTGCCAGCAGCTTCTCAGGGGCCGACCATGGAAACACTGAAGCTTTCTTT.